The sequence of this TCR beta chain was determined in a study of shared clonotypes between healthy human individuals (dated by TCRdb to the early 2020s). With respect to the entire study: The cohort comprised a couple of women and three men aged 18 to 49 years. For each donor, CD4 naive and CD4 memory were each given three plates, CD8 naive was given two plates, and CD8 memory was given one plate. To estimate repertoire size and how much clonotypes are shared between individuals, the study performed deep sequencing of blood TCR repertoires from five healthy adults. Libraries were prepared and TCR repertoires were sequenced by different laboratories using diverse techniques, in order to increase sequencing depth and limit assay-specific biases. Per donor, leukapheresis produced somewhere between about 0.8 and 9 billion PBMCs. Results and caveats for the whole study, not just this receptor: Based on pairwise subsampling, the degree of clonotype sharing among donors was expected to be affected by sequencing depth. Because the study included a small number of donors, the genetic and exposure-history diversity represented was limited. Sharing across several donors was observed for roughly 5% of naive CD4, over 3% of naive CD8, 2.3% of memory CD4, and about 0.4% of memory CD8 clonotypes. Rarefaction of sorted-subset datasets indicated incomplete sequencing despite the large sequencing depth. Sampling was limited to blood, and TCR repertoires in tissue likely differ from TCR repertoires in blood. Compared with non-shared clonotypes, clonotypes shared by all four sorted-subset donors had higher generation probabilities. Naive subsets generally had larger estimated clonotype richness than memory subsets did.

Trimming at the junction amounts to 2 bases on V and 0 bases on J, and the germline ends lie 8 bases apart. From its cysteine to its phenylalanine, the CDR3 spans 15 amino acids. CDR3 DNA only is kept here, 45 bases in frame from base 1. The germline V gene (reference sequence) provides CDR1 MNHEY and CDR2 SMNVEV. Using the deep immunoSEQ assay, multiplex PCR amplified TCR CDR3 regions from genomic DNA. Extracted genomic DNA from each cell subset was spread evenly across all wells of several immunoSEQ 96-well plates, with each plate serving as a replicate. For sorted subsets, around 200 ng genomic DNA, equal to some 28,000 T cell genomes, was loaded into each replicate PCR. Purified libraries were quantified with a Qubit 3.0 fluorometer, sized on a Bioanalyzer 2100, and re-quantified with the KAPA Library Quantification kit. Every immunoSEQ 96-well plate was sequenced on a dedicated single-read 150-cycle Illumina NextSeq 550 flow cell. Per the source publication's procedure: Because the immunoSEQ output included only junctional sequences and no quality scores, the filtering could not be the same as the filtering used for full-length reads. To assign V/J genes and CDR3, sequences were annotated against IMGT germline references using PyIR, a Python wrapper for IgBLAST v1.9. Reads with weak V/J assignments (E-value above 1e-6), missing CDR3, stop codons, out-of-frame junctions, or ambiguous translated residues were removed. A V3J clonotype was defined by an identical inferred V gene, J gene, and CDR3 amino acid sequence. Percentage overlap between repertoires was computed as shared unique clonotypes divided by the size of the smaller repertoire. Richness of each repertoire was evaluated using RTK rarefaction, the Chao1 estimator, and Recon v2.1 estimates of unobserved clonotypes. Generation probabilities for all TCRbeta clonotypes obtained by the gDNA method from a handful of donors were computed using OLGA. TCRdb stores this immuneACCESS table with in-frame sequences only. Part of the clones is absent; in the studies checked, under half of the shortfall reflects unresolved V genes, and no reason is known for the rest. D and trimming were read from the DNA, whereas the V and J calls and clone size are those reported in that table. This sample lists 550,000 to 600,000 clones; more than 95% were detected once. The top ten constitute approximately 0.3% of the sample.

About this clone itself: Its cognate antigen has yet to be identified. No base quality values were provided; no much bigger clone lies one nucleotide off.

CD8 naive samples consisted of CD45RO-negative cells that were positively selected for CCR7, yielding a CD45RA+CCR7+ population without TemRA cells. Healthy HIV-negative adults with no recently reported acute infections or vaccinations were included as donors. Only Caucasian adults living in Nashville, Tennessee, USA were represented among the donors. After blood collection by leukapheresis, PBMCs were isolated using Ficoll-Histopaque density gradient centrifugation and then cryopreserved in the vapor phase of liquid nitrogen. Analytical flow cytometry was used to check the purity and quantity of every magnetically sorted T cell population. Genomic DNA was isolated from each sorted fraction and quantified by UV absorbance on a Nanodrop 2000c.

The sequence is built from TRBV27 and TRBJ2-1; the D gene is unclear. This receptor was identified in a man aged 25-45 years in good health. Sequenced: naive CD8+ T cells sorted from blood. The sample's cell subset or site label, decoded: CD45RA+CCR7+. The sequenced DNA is TGTGCCAGCAGTTTAATCGCTAGCTCCTACAATGAGCAGTTCTTC. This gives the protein CASSLIASSYNEQFF.